This paragraph covers one T cell receptor beta chain sequence. This clonotype was observed a few times. The antigen it recognizes is unknown. Its ends do not fully match the called genes, so a read error is possible. TCR alpha and beta CDR3 regions were amplified with the iRepertoire nested amplicon-rescue multiplex PCR (arm-PCR) platform from RNA. For one-step reverse transcription and amplification, roughly 90-400 ng of tissue mRNA or PBMC total RNA was used as input. After bead purification, a secondary multiplex PCR added Illumina adapters, and libraries were gel-purified between 200 and 400 bp. Demultiplexing relied on internal 6-nucleotide barcodes carried by the libraries. The libraries were sequenced on an Illumina MiSeq using 2x220 or 2x250 nucleotide paired-end reads. The paper's processing steps were these. Paired reads were merged using FLASH 1.2.11 and were aligned to the GRCh37 human genome using BWA-MEM, after which TRA and TRB reads were extracted. An IMGT-derived reference of cassette sequences and CDR3 motifs, with pseudogenes included, was used for V and J assignment. Three-frame translation of reads was performed, and productive CDR3s were defined as those with a C...FGXG motif and no stop codons. Clonotypes were defined as unique combinations of V-J cassette pair and CDR3 amino acid sequence. Reads were filtered by Hamming distance, with the threshold set by the sequence error rate of each sample in mapped regions. TCRdb reprocessing: public reads trimmed at Q25 with fastp, clones called with MiXCR, in-frame beta chains kept. Every CDR3 protein is listed once, alongside the most common genes and DNA of its rows. TCRdb's processing, not the authors', yielded these V and J calls. The sample table contains around 120,000 distinct CDR3 sequences; only one count was recorded for approximately 24% of them. The ten largest clones take up about a quarter of the sample.

The data derive from a study of glioma-infiltrating T cells (dated by TCRdb to the mid-2010s). Regarding the study in general: The study sequenced TCR alpha- and beta-chain repertoires from glioma tissue, from non-neoplastic brain tissue and from matched peripheral blood mononuclear cells. The paired cohort comprised three low-grade glioma patients, about eight primary glioblastoma patients and three non-glioma patients contributing non-neoplastic brain tissue. To measure divergence between tissue and blood T-cell populations, each tissue-infiltrating repertoire was compared with the peripheral blood repertoire of the same patient.

General study outcomes and caveats: Tissue and blood shared very few CDR3 sequences, a result attributed to high CDR3 diversity and limited sampling. Group comparisons were based on small numbers of patients: three non-neoplastic, three low-grade glioma and several glioblastoma patients. VJ-independent divergence between tissue and blood was below expectation in non-neoplastic patients but above expectation in all gliomas, especially low-grade gliomas.

The CDR3 runs 12 amino acids, cysteine and phenylalanine included. Only CDR3 DNA remains: 36 bases, in frame from the first base. CDR1 and CDR2 were assigned from the germline V gene as MNHNS and SASEGT. Material for sequencing was glioma tissue, nonneoplastic brain tissue, or PBMCs (not recorded which). The rearranged segments are TRBV6-1 and TRBJ1-5; the D gene cannot be named for sure. This receptor was obtained from a human donor with low-grade glioma or glioblastoma, undergoing nonglioma brain surgery, or in good health (not recorded which). The DNA sequence follows: TGTGCCATCAGTGAAGGGCAGGAGCCCCAGCATTTT. Translation gives CAISEGQEPQHF.